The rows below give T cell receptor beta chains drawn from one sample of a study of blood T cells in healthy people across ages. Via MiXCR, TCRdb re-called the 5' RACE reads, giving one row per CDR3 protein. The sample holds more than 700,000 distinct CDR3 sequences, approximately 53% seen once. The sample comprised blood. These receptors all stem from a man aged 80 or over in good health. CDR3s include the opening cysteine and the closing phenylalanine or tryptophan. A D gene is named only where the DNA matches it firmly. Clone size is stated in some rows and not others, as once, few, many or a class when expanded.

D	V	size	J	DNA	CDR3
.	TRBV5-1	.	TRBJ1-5	TGCGCCAGCAGCTCAGGACCAGCTAGGAGGGGCAATCAGCCCCAGCATTTT	CASSSGPARRGNQPQHF
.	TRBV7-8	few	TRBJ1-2	TGTGCCAGCAGCTTAGGGGTAGACAGTCGATATGGCTACACCTTC	CASSLGVDSRYGYTF
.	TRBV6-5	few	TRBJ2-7	TGTGCCAGCAGTTACCGGGGGAGGTACGAGCAGTACTTC	CASSYRGRYEQYF
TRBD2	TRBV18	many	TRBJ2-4	TGTGCCAGCTCACCAGAAGCGGGAGAGGGGAGCATTCAGTACTTC	CASSPEAGEGSIQYF
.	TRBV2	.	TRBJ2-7	TGTGCCAGCAGCGTCTACGAGGAGCAGTACTTC	CASSVYEEQYF
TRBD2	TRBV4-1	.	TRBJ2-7	TGCGCCAGCAGCCTTCGGACTAGCGGACACTACGAGCAGTACTTC	CASSLRTSGHYEQYF
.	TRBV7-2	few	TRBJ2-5	TGTGCCAGCAGCTTAAGGTGGTCGGCCCAAGAGACCCAGTACTTC	CASSLRWSAQETQYF
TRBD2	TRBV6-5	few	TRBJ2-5	TGTGCCAGCAGTTACACCGGGACTAGCGGCGGGACCCAGTACTTC	CASSYTGTSGGTQYF
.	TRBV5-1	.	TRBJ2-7	TGCTCCAGCAGCTTAGATGGGCAGGGGCCCTACGAGCAGTACTTC	CSSSLDGQGPYEQYF
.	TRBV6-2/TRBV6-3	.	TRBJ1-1	TGTGCCAGCGGGCCCTGGAACACTGAAGCTTTCTTT	CASGPWNTEAFF
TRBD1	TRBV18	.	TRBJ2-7	TGTGCCAGCTCACCCTTGGGACAGGGGGGAACCTACGAGCAGTACTTC	CASSPLGQGGTYEQYF
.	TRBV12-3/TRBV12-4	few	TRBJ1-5	TGTGCCAGCAGTTTGCTCGGAAATCAGCCCCAGCATTTT	CASSLLGNQPQHF
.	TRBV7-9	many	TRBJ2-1	TGTGCCAGCAGCTCCCCCGACGGGTACAATGAGCAGTTCTTC	CASSSPDGYNEQFF
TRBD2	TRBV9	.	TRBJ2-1	TGTGCCAGCAGCGTACGACTAGCGGGGTCGGTCGATGAGCAGTTCTTC	CASSVRLAGSVDEQFF